Following are 21 T cell receptor beta chains from one sample sequenced in a study of blood T cells in healthy people across ages. Through a sample-barcoded 5' primer and a J-beta primer mix, a second PCR was run for roughly 6 to 12 cycles. TCRdb recomputed calls from the 5' RACE reads with MiXCR, one row per CDR3 protein. The table records about 1,800,000 distinct CDR3 sequences, approximately 28% of them present only once. The sequencing sample was made of blood. Receptor source: a woman under 40 in good health.

This clonotype was seen a handful of times. This chain connects TRBV6-1 to TRBJ2-7; a weak D match, TRBD1 (6 bases). V shed 6 bases and J shed 2 bases, with 14 bases lying between them. Germline CDR1 reads MNHNS; CDR2 reads SASEGT. The CDR3 runs 14 residues. This CDR3 is CASRTRQVTYEQYF. For the CDR3, the DNA is TGTGCCAGCAGGACCAGACAGGTTACCTACGAGCAGTACTTC.

V and J are TRBV12-3 or TRBV12-4 and TRBJ2-1; 9 bases fit TRBD1. The ends lost 6 bases at V and 2 bases at J; junction bases unmatched: 8. The CDR3 loop spans 16 amino acids. The CDR3 here is CASRPDRGLPYNEQFF. In nucleotides, the CDR3 is TGTGCCAGCAGGCCGGACAGGGGATTACCCTACAATGAGCAGTTCTTC.

The gene calls are TRBV9 and TRBJ2-1; the match to TRBD2 covers 11 bases. J was trimmed by 7 bases and V by 4 bases; bases with no gene match: 10. CDR3 length: 16 amino acids. Germline V gives CDR1 SGDLS, CDR2 YYNGEE. CDR3 residues: CASSKLSGRAGNEQFF. The DNA of the CDR3 is TGTGCCAGCAGCAAACTTAGCGGGAGGGCTGGAAATGAGCAGTTCTTC.

On this clonotype itself: Since a much larger clone is just one base distant, this may be a read error. CDR3 nucleotides: TGTGCCAGCAGCTTGGGCGGAGAGGCCAACGTCCTGACTTTC. Its protein is CASSLGGEANVLTF. The rearrangement joins TRBV5-5 to TRBJ2-6, with D unresolved. CDR1 and CDR2 (germline): SGHKS, YYEKEE (reference sequence). This CDR3 contains 14 residues. Trimming cost V 0 bases and J 6 bases, with 7 bases left between them.

This clonotype came up many times. The V gene is TRBV6-6, the J gene TRBJ2-5; TRBD1 is a possible D gene (5 bases). This CDR3 spans 14 amino acids. The V end lost 0 bases, the J end lost 12 bases, and 17 bases lay between the germline ends. Germline assignment: CDR1 MNHNY and CDR2 SVGAGI (reference sequence). The CDR3 region is CASSYSRATDPKYF. DNA of the CDR3: TGTGCCAGCAGTTACTCGAGAGCGACAGATCCTAAGTACTTC.

This clonotype was seen only a few times. The chain employs TRBV6-5 and TRBJ1-6, with a tentative D call TRBD1 (5 bases). CDR3 length equals 13 residues. The V gene lost 5 bases and the J gene lost 8 bases, with 10 bases spanning the gap. Germline V gene lookup returns CDR1 MNHEY and CDR2 SVGAGI. In DNA, the CDR3 is TGTGCCAGCAGTAGGGACGGGGATTCACCCCTCCACTTT. It specifies CASSRDGDSPLHF.

This clonotype was picked up many times. The genes are TRBV5-1 and TRBJ2-1; 10 positions match TRBD2. The J segment lost 8 bases and the V segment lost 0 bases, leaving 5 bases of the junction unmatched. CDR3 size: 15 residues. Germline V gene data show CDR1 as SGHRS and CDR2 as YFSETQ. The CDR3 DNA sequence: TGCGCCAGCAGCTTGGGCAGCGGGGGGGCCGATGAGCAGTTCTTC. Translation: CASSLGSGGADEQFF. Looking up the rest from reference TRBV5-1 and TRBJ2-1 gives the full variable domain: KAGVTQTPRYLIKTRGQQVTLSCSPISGHRSVSWYQQTPGQGLQFLFEYFSETQRNKGNFPGRFSGRQFSNSRSEMNVSTLELGDSALYLCASSLGSGGADEQFFGPGTRLTVL.

The V call is TRBV18, the J call TRBJ2-1; 9 bases are shared with TRBD1. The CDR3 is 15 amino acids. V was pared by 6 bases and J by 2 bases, with 5 bases of the junction left unmatched. Germline values: CDR1 KGHSH, CDR2 LQKENI. This chain's CDR3 is CASSNRTGAYNEQFF. CDR3 DNA: TGTGCCAGCTCCAATCGGACAGGGGCCTACAATGAGCAGTTCTTC. Combining the CDR3 with reference TRBV18 and TRBJ2-1 gives the whole variable domain NAGVMQNPRHLVRRRGQEARLRCSPMKGHSHVYWYRQLPEEGLKFMVYLQKENIIDESGMPKERFSAEFPKEGPSILRIQQVVRGDSAAYFCASSNRTGAYNEQFFGPGTRLTVL.

The chain carries TRBV3-1 and TRBJ2-5; D not certain. The V gene's germline CDR1 is LGHDT and CDR2 YNNKEL (reference sequence). V was pared by 2 bases and J by 1 base, with 11 bases between. CDR3 length: 15 residues. As DNA, the CDR3 is TGTGCCAGCAGCCAAATAAAGGGATTCCAAGAGACCCAGTACTTC. Protein product: CASSQIKGFQETQYF.

The chain links TRBV6-5 to TRBJ1-1; D is perhaps TRBD1 (5 bases). The CDR3 is 12 amino acids. In germline, CDR1 is MNHEY, CDR2 SVGAGI. Trimming cost V 2 bases and J 11 bases, with 12 bases left between them. CDR3 in DNA: TGTGCCAGCAGTTACAAAGGGGTCTTGGCTTTCTTT. Amino acid sequence: CASSYKGVLAFF.

The table lists this clonotype with many counts. This chain joins TRBV29-1 and TRBJ1-2; D remains unclear. The CDR3 has 10 residues. The germline V gene encodes CDR1 SQVTM and CDR2 ANQGSEA. V gave up 7 bases and J gave up 6 bases, with 9 bases separating them. The CDR3 loop reads CSGDVDGYTF. CDR3 sequence (DNA): TGCAGCGGGGATGTCGATGGCTACACCTTC.

This clonotype came up once. A much larger clonotype is one base distant, so this may be a read error. J is TRBJ2-3 and V is TRBV6-5, with D unclear. Germline V gene data show CDR1 as MNHEY and CDR2 as SVGAGI. The length of the CDR3 is 13 residues. CDR3 sequence (DNA): TGTGCGGTTCGGCCCCCTGGCACAGATACGCAGTATTTT. This codes for CAVRPPGTDTQYF.

This clonotype was seen a handful of times. The chain employs TRBV6-1 and TRBJ2-3; D possibly matches TRBD1 or TRBD2 (5 bases each). Trimming left V 5 bases short and J 7 bases short, with 19 bases between. Germline-derived CDR1 and CDR2 are MNHNS and SASEGT. The CDR3 totals 15 residues. The CDR3 DNA is TGTGCCAGCAGTCAGAAGGATGGGGGTAGAAATACGCAGTATTTT. Amino acids: CASSQKDGGRNTQYF.

Details on this clonotype: A much larger clone sits a single nucleotide away, making a read error possible. The chain recombines TRBV6-5 with TRBJ2-7; D remains ambiguous. This CDR3 contains 13 residues. V was cut by 2 bases and J by 2 bases, with 7 bases left in between. Germline V gene lookup returns CDR1 MNHEY and CDR2 SVGAGI. DNA for the CDR3: TGTGCCAGCAGTTACGGCTTTACCTACGAGCAGTACTTC. Its protein product is CASSYGFTYEQYF.

This clonotype came up a few times. The chain couples TRBV3-1 to TRBJ1-3; D is ambiguous. Looked up from germline, CDR1 is LGHDT and CDR2 is YNNKEL (reference sequence). The CDR3 has 14 amino acids. Between the trimmed V and J ends, which lost 0 bases and 5 bases, there was a span of 8 bases. The CDR3 coding sequence is TGTGCCAGCAGCCAAGATCACACTCGAAACACCATATATTTT. Its protein is CASSQDHTRNTIYF.

This clonotype was seen a few times. V usage is TRBV6-2 or TRBV6-3 and J usage is TRBJ2-1, with 13 bases aligning to TRBD2. After removal of 4 bases from V and 8 bases from J, the junction contained 5 bases not matched to a gene. Looked up from germline, CDR1 is MNHEY and CDR2 is SVGEGT. This CDR3 has 15 residues. CDR3 amino acids: CASSSGLAGYYEQFF. DNA for the CDR3: TGTGCCAGCAGTTCGGGACTAGCGGGATACTATGAGCAGTTCTTC.

This clonotype was found once. A much larger clone lies one base from this, so it may be a read error. V gene TRBV2 combines with J gene TRBJ2-1; D perhaps matches TRBD2 (6 bases). The J call may be wrong; the DNA end is better matched by TRBJ2-7. This CDR3 has 16 amino acids. Germline assignment: CDR1 SNHLY and CDR2 FYNNEI. In DNA, the CDR3 is TGTGCCAGCAGTGAAGGGACGGGGGTATCCTACAATGAGCAGTACTTC. Translated, it gives CASSEGTGVSYNEQYF.

The gene calls are TRBV20-1 and TRBJ2-1; 8 bases are a match to TRBD2. Trimming cost V 6 bases and J 3 bases; bases outside gene matches: 10. This CDR3 comprises 15 residues. Per germline, CDR1 DFQATT and CDR2 SNEGSKA (reference sequence). Here the CDR3 reads CSADRTSGGYNEQFF. The CDR3 coding sequence is TGCAGTGCCGACAGAACTAGCGGTGGCTACAATGAGCAGTTCTTC.

This clonotype was seen many times. This chain links TRBV4-3 with TRBJ2-1, with D unresolved. V dropped 1 base and J dropped 7 bases, with 17 bases sitting between them. The CDR3 sequence is 16 residues long. CDR1 is LGHNA, CDR2 YSLEER, per germline. CDR3 amino acids: CASSQVPSGLLNEQFF. The CDR3 nucleotides are TGCGCCAGCAGCCAAGTCCCCTCCGGATTGCTGAATGAGCAGTTCTTC.

Turning to this clonotype: The junction shows a germline mismatch at one end, possibly a read error. This chain links TRBV6-6 with TRBJ1-4, with a possible D match to TRBD1 (6 bases). This CDR3 spans 16 amino acids. From germline, CDR1 is MNHNY and CDR2 SVGAGI (reference sequence). The chain's CDR3 is CTSSYSSGGRNEKLFF. The CDR3, as DNA: TGTACCAGCAGTTACTCGTCGGGGGGCCGTAATGAAAAACTGTTTTTT.

This clonotype was detected a few times. V gene TRBV28 combines with J gene TRBJ1-5; D is uncertain. Germline V gene lookup returns CDR1 MDHEN and CDR2 SYDVKM. The V gene lost 4 bases and the J gene lost 8 bases, with 9 bases spanning the gap. The CDR3 is 12 amino acids. CDR3 nucleotides: TGTGCCAGCAGTTCCCTTAGGAAGCCCCAGCATTTT. This sequence encodes CASSSLRKPQHF.